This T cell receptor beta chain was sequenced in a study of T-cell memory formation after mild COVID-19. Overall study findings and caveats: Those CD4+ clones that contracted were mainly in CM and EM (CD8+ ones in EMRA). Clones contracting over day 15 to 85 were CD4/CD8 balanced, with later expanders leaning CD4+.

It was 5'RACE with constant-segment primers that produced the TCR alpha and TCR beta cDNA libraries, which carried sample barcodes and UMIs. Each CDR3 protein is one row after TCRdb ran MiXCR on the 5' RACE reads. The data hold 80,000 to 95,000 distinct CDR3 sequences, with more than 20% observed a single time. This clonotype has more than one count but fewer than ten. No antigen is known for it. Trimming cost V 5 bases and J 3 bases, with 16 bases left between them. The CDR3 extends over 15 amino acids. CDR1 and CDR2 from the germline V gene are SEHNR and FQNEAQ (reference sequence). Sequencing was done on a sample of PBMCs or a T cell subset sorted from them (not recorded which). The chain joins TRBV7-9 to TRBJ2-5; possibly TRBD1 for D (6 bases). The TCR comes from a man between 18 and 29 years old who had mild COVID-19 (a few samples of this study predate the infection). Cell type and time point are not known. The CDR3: CASSTARDIKETQYF. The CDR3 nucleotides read TGTGCCAGCAGCACGGCCCGGGACATTAAAGAGACCCAGTACTTC.